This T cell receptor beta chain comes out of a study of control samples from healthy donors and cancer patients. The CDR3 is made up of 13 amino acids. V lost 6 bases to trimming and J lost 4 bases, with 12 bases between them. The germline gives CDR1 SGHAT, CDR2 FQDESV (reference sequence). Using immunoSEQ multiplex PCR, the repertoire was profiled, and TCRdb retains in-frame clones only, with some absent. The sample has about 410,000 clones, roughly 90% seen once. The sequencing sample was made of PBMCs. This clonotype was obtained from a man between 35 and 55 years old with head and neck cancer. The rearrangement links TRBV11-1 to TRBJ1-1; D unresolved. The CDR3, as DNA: TGTGCCAGCAGGCACACGGCGGGCACTGAAGCTTTCTTT. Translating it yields CASRHTAGTEAFF.